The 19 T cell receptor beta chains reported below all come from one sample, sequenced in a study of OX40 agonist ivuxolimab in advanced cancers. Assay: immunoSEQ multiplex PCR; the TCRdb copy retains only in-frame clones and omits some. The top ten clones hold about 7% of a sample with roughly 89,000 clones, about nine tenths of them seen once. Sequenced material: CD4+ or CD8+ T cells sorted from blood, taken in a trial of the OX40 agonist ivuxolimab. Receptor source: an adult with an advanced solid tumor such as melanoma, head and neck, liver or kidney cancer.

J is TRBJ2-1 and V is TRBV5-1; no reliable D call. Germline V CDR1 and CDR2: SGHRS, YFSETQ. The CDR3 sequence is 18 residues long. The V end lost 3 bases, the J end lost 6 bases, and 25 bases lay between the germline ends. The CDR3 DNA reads TGCGCCAGCAGCTCGCCTACCTCTCGCCCCGAAGCGCTCAATGAGCAGTTCTTC. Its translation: CASSSPTSRPEALNEQFF.

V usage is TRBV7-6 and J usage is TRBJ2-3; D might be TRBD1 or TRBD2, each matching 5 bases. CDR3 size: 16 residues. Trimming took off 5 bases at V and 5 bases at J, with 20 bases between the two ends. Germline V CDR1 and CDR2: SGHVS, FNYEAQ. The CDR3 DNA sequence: TGTGCCAGCAGCCCCTATTCGAGTCGGGACGTAGATACGCAGTATTTT. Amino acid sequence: CASSPYSSRDVDTQYF.

CDR3 nucleotides: TGTGCCAGCAGTATACCCCAAGGGGCCACTGAAGCTTTCTTT. This sequence encodes CASSIPQGATEAFF. The rearrangement uses TRBV28 and TRBJ1-1, with D tentatively TRBD1 (5 bases). Between the trimmed V and J ends, which lost 5 bases and 4 bases, there was a span of 14 bases. Germline CDR1 is MDHEN and CDR2 is SYDVKM. The CDR3 runs to 14 residues.

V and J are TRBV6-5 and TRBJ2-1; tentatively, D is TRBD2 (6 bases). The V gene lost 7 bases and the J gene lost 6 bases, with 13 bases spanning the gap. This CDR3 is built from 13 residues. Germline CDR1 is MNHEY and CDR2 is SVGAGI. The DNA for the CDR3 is TGTGCCAGCAAAGCCCTAGCGCTCAATGAGCAGTTCTTC. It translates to CASKALALNEQFF.

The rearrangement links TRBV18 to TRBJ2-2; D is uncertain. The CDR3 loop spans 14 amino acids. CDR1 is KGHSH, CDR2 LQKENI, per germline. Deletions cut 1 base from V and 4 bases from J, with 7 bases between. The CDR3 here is CASSPQGITGELFF. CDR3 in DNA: TGTGCCAGCTCACCACAGGGCATCACCGGGGAGCTGTTTTTT.

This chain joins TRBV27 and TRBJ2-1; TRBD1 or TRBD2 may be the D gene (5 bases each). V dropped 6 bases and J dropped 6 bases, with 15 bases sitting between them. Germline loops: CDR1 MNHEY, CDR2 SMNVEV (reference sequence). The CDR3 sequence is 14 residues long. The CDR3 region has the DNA TGTGCCAGCAGCCCAAGGGGAGTTGCCAATGAGCAGTTCTTC. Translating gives CASSPRGVANEQFF.

CDR3 sequence reads: CSVTGHPYEQYF. CDR3 coding DNA: TGCAGCGTAACGGGACACCCCTACGAGCAGTACTTC. The genes are TRBV29-1 and TRBJ2-7; maybe TRBD1 (6 bases). Germline assignment: CDR1 SQVTM and CDR2 ANQGSEA. The V gene lost 6 bases and the J gene lost 2 bases, with 11 bases spanning the gap. This CDR3 contains 12 residues.

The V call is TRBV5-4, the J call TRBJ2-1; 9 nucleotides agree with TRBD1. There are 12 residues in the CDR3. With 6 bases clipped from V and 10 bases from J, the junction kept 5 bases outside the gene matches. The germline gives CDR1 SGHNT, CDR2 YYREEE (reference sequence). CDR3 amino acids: CASTTGGPEQFF. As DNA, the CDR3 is TGTGCCAGCACCACAGGGGGCCCAGAGCAGTTCTTC.

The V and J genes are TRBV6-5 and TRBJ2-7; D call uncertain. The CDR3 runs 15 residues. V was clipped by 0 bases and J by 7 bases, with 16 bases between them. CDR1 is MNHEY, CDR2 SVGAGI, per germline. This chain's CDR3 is CASSYSRTTSGEQYF. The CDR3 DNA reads TGTGCCAGCAGTTACTCCAGGACCACCTCTGGGGAGCAGTACTTC.

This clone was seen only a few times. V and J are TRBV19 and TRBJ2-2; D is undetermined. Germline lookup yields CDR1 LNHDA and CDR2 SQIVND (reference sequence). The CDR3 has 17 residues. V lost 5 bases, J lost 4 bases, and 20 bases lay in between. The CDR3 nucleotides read TGTGCCAGTAGTCCATCGGCCCGCCCGGGCCCCACCGGGGAGCTGTTTTTT. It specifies CASSPSARPGPTGELFF.

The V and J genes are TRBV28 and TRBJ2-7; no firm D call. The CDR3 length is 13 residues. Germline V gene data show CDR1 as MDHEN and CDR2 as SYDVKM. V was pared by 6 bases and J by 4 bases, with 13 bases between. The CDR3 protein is CASRPSGVYEQYF. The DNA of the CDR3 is TGTGCCAGCAGGCCGAGTGGGGTATACGAGCAGTACTTC.

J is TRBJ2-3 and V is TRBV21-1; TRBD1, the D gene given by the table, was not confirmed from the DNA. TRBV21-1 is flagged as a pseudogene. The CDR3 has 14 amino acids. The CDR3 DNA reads TGTGCCAGCAGCAAAGCCCAGGGAACAGATACGCAGTATTTT. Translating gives CASSKAQGTDTQYF.

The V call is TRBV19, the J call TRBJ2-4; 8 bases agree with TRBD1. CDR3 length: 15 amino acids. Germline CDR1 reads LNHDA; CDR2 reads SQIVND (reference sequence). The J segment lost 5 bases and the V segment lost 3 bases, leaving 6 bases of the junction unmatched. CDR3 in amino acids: CASSIPDRVENIQYF. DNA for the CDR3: TGTGCCAGTAGTATCCCGGACAGGGTTGAAAACATTCAGTACTTC.

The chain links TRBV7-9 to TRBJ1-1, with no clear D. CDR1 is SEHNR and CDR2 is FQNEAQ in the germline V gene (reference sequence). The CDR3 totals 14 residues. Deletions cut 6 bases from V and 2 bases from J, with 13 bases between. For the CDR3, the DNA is TGTGCCAGCAGTTCCATCGGCAGCAACACTGAAGCTTTCTTT. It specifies CASSSIGSNTEAFF.

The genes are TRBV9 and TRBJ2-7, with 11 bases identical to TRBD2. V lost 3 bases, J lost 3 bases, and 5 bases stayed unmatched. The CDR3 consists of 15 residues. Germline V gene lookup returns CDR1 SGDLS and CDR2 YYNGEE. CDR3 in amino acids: CASSGGLAGFYEQYF. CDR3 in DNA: TGTGCCAGCAGCGGCGGACTAGCGGGCTTCTACGAGCAGTACTTC.

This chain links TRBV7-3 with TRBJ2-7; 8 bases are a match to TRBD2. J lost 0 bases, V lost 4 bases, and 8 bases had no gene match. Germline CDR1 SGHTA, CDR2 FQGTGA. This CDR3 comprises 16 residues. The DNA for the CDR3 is TGTGCCAGCAGCTCTAGGGGCGGGAGGCCCTCCTACGAGCAGTACTTC. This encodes CASSSRGGRPSYEQYF.

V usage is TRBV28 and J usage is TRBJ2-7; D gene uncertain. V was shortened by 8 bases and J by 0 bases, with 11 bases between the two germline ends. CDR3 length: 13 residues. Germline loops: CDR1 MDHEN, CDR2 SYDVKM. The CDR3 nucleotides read TGTGCCAGCTGGTCGAAGAGCTCCTACGAGCAGTACTTC. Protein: CASWSKSSYEQYF.

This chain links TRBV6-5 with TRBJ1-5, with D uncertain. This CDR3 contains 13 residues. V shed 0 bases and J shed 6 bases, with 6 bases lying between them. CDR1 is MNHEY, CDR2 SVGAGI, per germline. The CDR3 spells CASSYSISQPQHF. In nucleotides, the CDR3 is TGTGCCAGCAGTTACTCGATTAGTCAGCCCCAGCATTTT.

CDR3 coding DNA: TGTGCCAGCAGCACTAGCGGGAGCAGTTACAATGAGCAGTTCTTC. Amino acid sequence: CASSTSGSSYNEQFF. J is TRBJ2-1 and V is TRBV7-9; TRBD2 aligns across 11 bases. The V and J ends lost 5 bases and 4 bases, in that order; junction bases with no gene match: 4. Per germline, CDR1 SEHNR and CDR2 FQNEAQ (reference sequence). The CDR3 totals 15 residues.